This T cell receptor (beta chain) is from a study of blood T cell repertoires in COVID-19. The wider study: Whether acute or convalescent, the COVID-19 samples came from the United States, Italy and Spain. From T cells, B-cell-depleted T cells, or PBMCs came the material, which was cDNA or gDNA.

Libraries were prepared by immunoSEQ multiplex PCR; TCRdb keeps only in-frame clonotypes and omits some of them. The sample has tens of thousands of clones; 85% to 90% are singletons. The sequenced sample consisted of peripheral blood. This sequence originates from a human donor in a cohort sampled during active COVID-19.

DNA of the CDR3: TGTGCCAGCTCACCACTTCCCAGGGTGGACACTGAAGCTTTCTTT. Translation gives CASSPLPRVDTEAFF. The chain has TRBV18 and TRBJ1-1; possibly TRBD1 for D (5 bases). Germline values: CDR1 KGHSH, CDR2 LQKENI. Trimming left V 1 base short and J 3 bases short, with 12 bases between. This CDR3 is 15 amino acids long. The whole variable domain, remainder taken from reference TRBV18 and TRBJ1-1, is NAGVMQNPRHLVRRRGQEARLRCSPMKGHSHVYWYRQLPEEGLKFMVYLQKENIIDESGMPKERFSAEFPKEGPSILRIQQVVRGDSAAYFCASSPLPRVDTEAFFGQGTRLTVV.